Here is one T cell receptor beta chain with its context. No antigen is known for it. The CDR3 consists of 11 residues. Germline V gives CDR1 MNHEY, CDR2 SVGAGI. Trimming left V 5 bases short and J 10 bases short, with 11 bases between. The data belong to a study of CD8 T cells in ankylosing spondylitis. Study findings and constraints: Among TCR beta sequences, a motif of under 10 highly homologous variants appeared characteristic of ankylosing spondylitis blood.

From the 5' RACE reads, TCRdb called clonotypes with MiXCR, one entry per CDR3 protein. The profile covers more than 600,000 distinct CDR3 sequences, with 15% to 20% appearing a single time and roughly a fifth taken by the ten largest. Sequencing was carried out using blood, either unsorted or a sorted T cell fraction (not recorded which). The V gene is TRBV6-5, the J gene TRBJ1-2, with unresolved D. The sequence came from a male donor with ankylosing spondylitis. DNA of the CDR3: TGTGCCAGCAGTAACCGCGGTCACTACACCTTC. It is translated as CASSNRGHYTF.